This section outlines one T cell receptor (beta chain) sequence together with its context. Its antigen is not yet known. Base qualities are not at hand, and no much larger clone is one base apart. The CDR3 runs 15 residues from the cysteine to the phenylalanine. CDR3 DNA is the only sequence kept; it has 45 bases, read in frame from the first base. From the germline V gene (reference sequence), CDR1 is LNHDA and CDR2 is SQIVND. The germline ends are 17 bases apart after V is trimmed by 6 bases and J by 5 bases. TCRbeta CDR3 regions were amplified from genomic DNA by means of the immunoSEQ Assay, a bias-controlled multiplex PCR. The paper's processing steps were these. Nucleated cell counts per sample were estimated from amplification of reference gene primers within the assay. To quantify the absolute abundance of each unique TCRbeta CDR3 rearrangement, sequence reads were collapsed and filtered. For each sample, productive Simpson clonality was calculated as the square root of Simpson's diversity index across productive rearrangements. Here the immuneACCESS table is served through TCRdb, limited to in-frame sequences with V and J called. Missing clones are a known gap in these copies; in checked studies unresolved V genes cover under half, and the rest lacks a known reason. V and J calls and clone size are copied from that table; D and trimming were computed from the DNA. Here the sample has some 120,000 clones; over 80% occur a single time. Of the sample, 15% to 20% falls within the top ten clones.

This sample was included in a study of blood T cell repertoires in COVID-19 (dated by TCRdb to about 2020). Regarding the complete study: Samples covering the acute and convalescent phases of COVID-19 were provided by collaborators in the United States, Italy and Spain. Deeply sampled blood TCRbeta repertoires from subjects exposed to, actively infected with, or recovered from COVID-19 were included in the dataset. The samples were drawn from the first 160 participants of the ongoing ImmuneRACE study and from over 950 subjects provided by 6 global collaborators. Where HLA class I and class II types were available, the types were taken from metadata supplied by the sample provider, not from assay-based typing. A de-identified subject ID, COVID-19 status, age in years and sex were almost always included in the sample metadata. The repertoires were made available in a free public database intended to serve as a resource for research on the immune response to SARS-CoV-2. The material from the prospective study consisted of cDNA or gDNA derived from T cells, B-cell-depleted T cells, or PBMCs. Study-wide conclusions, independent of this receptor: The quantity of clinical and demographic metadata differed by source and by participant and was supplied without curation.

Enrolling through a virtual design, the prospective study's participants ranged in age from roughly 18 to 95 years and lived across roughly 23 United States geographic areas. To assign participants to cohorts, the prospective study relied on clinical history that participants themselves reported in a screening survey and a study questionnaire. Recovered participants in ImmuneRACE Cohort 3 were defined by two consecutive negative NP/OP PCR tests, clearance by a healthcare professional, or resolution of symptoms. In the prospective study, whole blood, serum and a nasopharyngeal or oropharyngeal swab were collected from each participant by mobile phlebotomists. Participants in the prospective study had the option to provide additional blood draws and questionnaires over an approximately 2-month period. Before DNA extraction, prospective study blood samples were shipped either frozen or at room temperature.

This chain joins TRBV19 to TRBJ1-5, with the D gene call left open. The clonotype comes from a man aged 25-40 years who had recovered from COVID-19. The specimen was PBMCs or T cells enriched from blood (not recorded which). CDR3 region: CASSPRPTRDQPQHF. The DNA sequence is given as TGTGCCAGTAGCCCTCGGCCGACTCGGGATCAGCCCCAGCATTTT.